One and the same sample provided the 9 T cell receptor beta chains below, sequenced in a study of CD8 T cells in ankylosing spondylitis. General observations from the study: Ankylosing spondylitis blood appeared to be characterized by a TCR beta motif of eight or nine highly homologous variants.

These receptors have no identified antigens. TCRdb fed the 5' RACE reads into MiXCR, producing one record per CDR3 protein. The sample records roughly 300,000 distinct CDR3 sequences, 7.5% to 9% being singletons. Sequenced sample: blood, either unsorted or a sorted T cell fraction (not recorded which). The source of these receptors is a male donor with ankylosing spondylitis.

This clonotype turned up a few times. This chain connects TRBV20-1 to TRBJ2-1; D gene unclear. V lost 0 bases and J lost 11, with 14 bases in between. The germline V gene encodes CDR1 DFQATT and CDR2 SNEGSKA (reference sequence). This CDR3 contains 13 residues. The CDR3 spells CSARDLTTPKQFF. DNA of the CDR3: TGCAGTGCTAGAGATCTAACGACACCAAAGCAGTTCTTC.

The chain has TRBV4-3 and TRBJ2-2; weak D call: TRBD2 (6 bases). Germline assignment: CDR1 LGHNA and CDR2 YSLEER. V lost 1 base, J lost 3 bases, and 9 bases lay in between. The CDR3 sequence is 15 residues long. For the CDR3, the DNA is TGCGCCAGCAGCCAAGGGACGGGGGACACCGGGGAGCTGTTTTTT. It encodes CASSQGTGDTGELFF.

The rearrangement joins TRBV19 to TRBJ2-2; tentative D call: TRBD1 (6 bases). CDR1 and CDR2 (germline): LNHDA, SQIVND (reference sequence). The CDR3 has 15 residues. The V end lost 7 bases, the J end lost 1 base, and 13 bases lay between the germline ends. The CDR3 DNA sequence: TGTGCCAGTACAGCCAGGGGCCTGAACACCGGGGAGCTGTTTTTT. Translating it yields CASTARGLNTGELFF.

This clonotype was seen repeatedly, ten times or more. The rearrangement uses TRBV5-1 and TRBJ2-2, with TRBD1 identical over 7 bases. Trimming removed 4 bases from V and 3 bases from J; junction bases left unmatched: 6. There are 15 residues in the CDR3. Germline-derived CDR1 and CDR2 are SGHRS and YFSETQ. CDR3 amino acids: CASSPTGTYTGELFF. CDR3 DNA: TGCGCCAGCAGCCCGACAGGGACCTACACCGGGGAGCTGTTTTTT.

This clonotype was seen only a few times. The J gene is TRBJ2-1, the V gene TRBV12-3 or TRBV12-4, with no clear D. V was cut by 2 bases and J by 12 bases, with 14 bases left in between. CDR3 size: 13 residues. The CDR3 DNA sequence: TGTGCCAGCAGTTTAAGCCTCCGCCAAGGGCAGTTCTTC. Its protein product is CASSLSLRQGQFF.

This clonotype was recorded many times. The genes are TRBV19 and TRBJ2-1; TRBD1 aligns across 7 bases. Germline CDR1 LNHDA, CDR2 SQIVND (reference sequence). This CDR3 has 14 amino acids. V shed 11 bases and J 0 bases; nucleotides not matched to a gene: 7. DNA for the CDR3: TGTGCCGTAATGACAGGGAGCTCCTACAATGAGCAGTTCTTC. Translated, it gives CAVMTGSSYNEQFF.

This clonotype occurred many times. The gene calls are TRBV28 and TRBJ2-3; 13 bases match TRBD2. The CDR3 loop spans 15 amino acids. Germline assignment: CDR1 MDHEN and CDR2 SYDVKM. Trimming at V came to 3 bases and at J to 4 bases, leaving 1 base not matched to a gene. CDR3 sequence: CASSFTSGRADTQYF. For the CDR3, the DNA is TGTGCCAGCAGTTTTACTAGCGGGAGGGCAGATACGCAGTATTTT.

A note on this clonotype: The junction and the germline gene differ at one end; a read error may be behind it. This rearrangement joins TRBV7-8 to TRBJ2-1; D call uncertain. The CDR3 has 12 residues. The germline gives CDR1 SGHVS, CDR2 FQNEAQ. As DNA, the CDR3 is TGTGCCAGCAGCTTATATACCAATGGGCAGTTCTTC. Amino acids: CASSLYTNGQFF.

The chain employs TRBV5-1 and TRBJ2-5, with TRBD2 identical over 15 bases. In germline, CDR1 is SGHRS, CDR2 YFSETQ. This CDR3 spans 16 amino acids. V lost 4 bases and J lost 4; bases outside the gene matches: 5. DNA of the CDR3: TGCGCCAGCAGCCCCCGGACTAGCGGGAGGGGAGAGACCCAGTACTTC. Encoded protein: CASSPRTSGRGETQYF. Full variable domain (missing parts from reference TRBV5-1 and TRBJ2-5): KAGVTQTPRYLIKTRGQQVTLSCSPISGHRSVSWYQQTPGQGLQFLFEYFSETQRNKGNFPGRFSGRQFSNSRSEMNVSTLELGDSALYLCASSPRTSGRGETQYFGPGTRLLVL.